The rows below give T cell receptor beta chains drawn from one sample of a study of T cells in narcolepsy. Assay: immunoSEQ multiplex PCR; the TCRdb copy retains only in-frame clones and omits some. The top ten hold 0.5% to 0.85% of the sample, which has under 40,000 clones, roughly 87% seen once. The sequencing input was memory (CD45RA-) CD4+ T cells from blood. The receptors originated from a human donor in good health. The CDR3 runs from the conserved cysteine through the conserved F or W. Fields, in order: D gene, J gene, clone size, V gene, CDR3 protein, CDR3 DNA. D genes are given only for firm matches. Some rows mark clone size as missing; the rest say once, few, many or name a class of expanded clone.

TRBD1 | TRBJ2-7 | . | TRBV2 | CASLGPRTGNEQYF | TGTGCCAGCCTCGGACCGCGGACAGGTAACGAGCAGTACTTC
TRBD1 | TRBJ1-6 | . | TRBV10-3 | CAISESGQGNSPLHF | TGTGCCATCAGTGAGTCGGGACAGGGAAATTCACCCCTCCACTTT
TRBD2 | TRBJ2-5 | . | TRBV5-1 | CASRPHGGGRETQYF | TGCGCCAGCAGGCCCCACGGCGGGGGGCGGGAGACCCAGTACTTC
. | TRBJ2-6 | . | TRBV6-5 | CASSPRDASNVLTF | TGTGCCAGCAGTCCTCGGGACGCCTCCAACGTCCTGACTTTC
. | TRBJ1-3 | . | TRBV9 | CASSDGTFPGNTIYF | TGTGCCAGCAGCGATGGGACATTTCCAGGAAACACCATATATTTT
TRBD1 | TRBJ2-1 | once | TRBV7-2 | CASSARTDRLSYNEQFF | TGTGCCAGCAGCGCCCGAACGGACAGGCTATCCTACAATGAGCAGTTCTTC
TRBD1 | TRBJ1-2 | . | TRBV19 | CASSTRDRGILYGYTF | TGTGCCAGTAGTACGAGGGACAGGGGGATCCTATATGGCTACACCTTC
TRBD1 | TRBJ1-2 | . | TRBV10-3 | CAISEAGTGGVGGYTF | TGTGCCATCAGTGAGGCCGGGACAGGGGGGGTAGGTGGCTACACCTTC
. | TRBJ1-2 | . | TRBV6-6 | CASSPPQGQEYGYTF | TGTGCCAGCAGTCCCCCCCAGGGACAAGAATATGGCTACACCTTC
. | TRBJ1-1 | . | TRBV20-1 | CSASSEGEAFF | TGCAGTGCTTCATCCGAGGGTGAAGCTTTCTTT
TRBD1 | TRBJ1-1 | . | TRBV15 | CATSSDDRGEFSRGAFF | TGTGCCACCAGCAGTGACGACAGGGGTGAGTTCTCAAGGGGAGCTTTCTTT
TRBD1 | TRBJ1-5 | . | TRBV19 | CASSIREGQGAIQPQHF | TGTGCCAGTAGTATCCGGGAAGGACAGGGGGCTATTCAGCCCCAGCATTTT
. | TRBJ2-7 | . | TRBV7-2 | CASSLLVGYEQYF | TGTGCCAGCAGCTTATTAGTCGGCTACGAGCAGTACTTC
. | TRBJ1-1 | few | TRBV28 | CASSLSVKAEAFF | TGTGCCAGCAGTTTATCGGTAAAGGCTGAAGCTTTCTTT
. | TRBJ1-2 | . | TRBV7-2 | CASSLARGARDYGYTF | TGTGCCAGCAGCTTAGCTCGTGGGGCGCGGGACTATGGCTACACCTTC
. | TRBJ1-1 | . | TRBV18 | CASSGPRQNTEAFF | TGTGCCAGCTCAGGGCCCCGACAAAACACTGAAGCTTTCTTT
. | TRBJ2-3 | . | TRBV2 | CASSGNTDTQYF | TGTGCCAGCAGCGGGAACACAGATACGCAGTATTTT
. | TRBJ2-3 | . | TRBV7-8 | CASSITDTQYF | TGTGCCAGCAGTATCACAGATACGCAGTATTTT
. | TRBJ1-4 | once | TRBV28 | CASSLWGGAEEKLFF | TGTGCCAGCAGTTTATGGGGTGGGGCAGAGGAAAAACTGTTTTTT
TRBD1 | TRBJ2-6 | . | TRBV7-9 | CASSLAGTASGANVLTF | TGTGCCAGCAGCTTAGCGGGGACAGCCTCTGGGGCCAACGTCCTGACTTTC
. | TRBJ1-2 | few | TRBV5-6 | CASSLPGVGGYTF | TGTGCCAGCAGCTTACCGGGAGTGGGGGGCTACACCTTC
TRBD1 | TRBJ2-6 | . | TRBV10-3 | CAISPGQGHNVLTF | TGTGCCATCAGTCCCGGACAGGGACACAACGTCCTGACTTTC
. | TRBJ2-3 | . | TRBV6-5 | CASRWEGTDTQYF | TGTGCCAGCAGGTGGGAGGGCACAGATACGCAGTATTTT
. | TRBJ2-1 | . | TRBV18 | CASSHYQDNEQFF | TGTGCCAGCTCACATTACCAGGACAATGAGCAGTTCTTC
. | TRBJ2-6 | . | TRBV7-2 | CASSLLGQSGGANVLTF | TGTGCCAGCAGCCTCCTCGGACAGTCAGGTGGGGCCAACGTCCTGACTTTC
TRBD1 | TRBJ1-5 | . | TRBV19 | CASSIWRQGFGQPQHF | TGTGCCAGTAGTATCTGGAGACAGGGATTCGGTCAGCCCCAGCATTTT
TRBD1 | TRBJ1-4 | . | TRBV18 | CASSFGQGLRTNEKLFF | TGTGCCAGCTCTTTTGGACAGGGGCTCCGAACTAATGAAAAACTGTTTTTT
TRBD2 | TRBJ2-3 | . | TRBV4-3 | CASSQDLAGSSTDTQYF | TGCGCCAGCAGCCAAGATCTAGCGGGGAGCTCCACAGATACGCAGTATTTT
. | TRBJ1-1 | once | TRBV9 | CASSPGPDTEAFF | TGTGCCAGCAGCCCCGGACCTGACACTGAAGCTTTCTTT
. | TRBJ2-2 | . | TRBV28 | CASSLFFATGRNTGELFF | TGTGCCAGCAGTTTATTTTTCGCAACAGGGAGGAACACCGGGGAGCTGTTTTTT
. | TRBJ1-1 | . | TRBV30 | CAWSVNSIGTEAFF | TGTGCCTGGAGTGTTAATAGCATTGGCACTGAAGCTTTCTTT
TRBD1 | TRBJ1-6 | . | TRBV6-5 | CASRDRNNSPLHF | TGTGCCAGCAGGGACAGGAATAATTCACCCCTCCACTTT
. | TRBJ2-1 | . | TRBV6-6 | CASSYSRDRQNEQFF | TGTGCCAGCAGTTACTCGAGAGACAGACAAAATGAGCAGTTCTTC
TRBD2 | TRBJ2-3 | few | TRBV5-1 | CASSLGGGFAQYF | TGCGCCAGCAGCTTGGGCGGGGGGTTTGCGCAGTATTTT
. | TRBJ1-5 | . | TRBV4-3 | CASSQGPGQPQHF | TGCGCCAGCAGCCAAGGGCCTGGTCAGCCCCAGCATTTT
. | TRBJ1-4 | . | TRBV28 | CASKDRTTNEKLFF | TGTGCCAGCAAGGACAGAACAACTAATGAAAAACTGTTTTTT
TRBD2 | TRBJ2-1 | . | TRBV5-4 | CASSLGHLRGGPNEQFF | TGTGCCAGCAGCTTGGGCCACCTCCGGGGGGGCCCCAATGAGCAGTTCTTC
. | TRBJ2-7 | . | TRBV5-1 | CASSPSGAGSALEQYF | TGCGCCAGCAGCCCATCTGGAGCAGGGTCAGCTCTCGAGCAGTACTTC
. | TRBJ2-3 | . | TRBV15 | CATSRDPADTQYF | TGTGCCACCAGCAGAGACCCGGCAGATACGCAGTATTTT
. | TRBJ2-1 | . | TRBV7-2 | CASNLRNEQFF | TGTGCCAGCAACCTCCGGAATGAGCAGTTCTTC
. | TRBJ2-1 | . | TRBV18 | CASSQGSGGITYNEQFF | TGTGCCAGCTCCCAGGGTAGCGGAGGTATTACCTACAATGAGCAGTTCTTC